This T cell receptor (beta chain) comes out of a study of blood T cells in healthy people across ages. This clonotype was observed many times. Germline CDR1 reads SEHNR; CDR2 reads FQNEAQ (reference sequence). The CDR3 is 13 amino acids. The trim removed 6 bases at V and 4 bases at J, leaving 5 bases unmatched. PCR was performed a second time for roughly 7 to 12 cycles using a sample-barcoded 5' primer and a J-beta primer mix. One entry per CDR3 protein results from TCRdb running MiXCR on the 5' RACE reads. The repertoire consists of roughly 1 million distinct CDR3 sequences, with roughly 24% occurring once and the leading ten covering around 0.75%. These same records also appear under a second study, on T cells of mothers and their children.

What was sequenced was blood. This chain uses TRBV7-9 with TRBJ1-1, with 7 positions matching TRBD1. The origin of this receptor is a girl aged 2-10 years in good health. CDR3 nucleotide sequence: TGTGCCAGCAGTTCACCAGGGGGCACTGAAGCTTTCTTT. Translated: CASSSPGGTEAFF.